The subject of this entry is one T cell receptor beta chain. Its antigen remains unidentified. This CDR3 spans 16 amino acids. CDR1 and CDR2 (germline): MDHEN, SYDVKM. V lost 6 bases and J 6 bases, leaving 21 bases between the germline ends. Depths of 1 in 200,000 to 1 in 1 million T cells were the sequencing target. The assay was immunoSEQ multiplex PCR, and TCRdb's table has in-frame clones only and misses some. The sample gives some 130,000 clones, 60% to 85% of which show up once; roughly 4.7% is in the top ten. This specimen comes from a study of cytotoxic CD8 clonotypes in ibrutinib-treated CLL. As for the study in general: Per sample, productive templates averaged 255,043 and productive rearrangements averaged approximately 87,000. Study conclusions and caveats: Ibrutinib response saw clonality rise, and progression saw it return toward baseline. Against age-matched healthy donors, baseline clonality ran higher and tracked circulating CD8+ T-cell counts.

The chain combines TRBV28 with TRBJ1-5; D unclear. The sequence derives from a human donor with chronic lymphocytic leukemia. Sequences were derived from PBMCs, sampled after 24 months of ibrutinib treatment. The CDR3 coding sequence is TGTGCCAGCAGCCCCGGACGAGGAACGTCGATTCAGCCCCAGCATTTT. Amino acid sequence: CASSPGRGTSIQPQHF.